The 23 T cell receptor beta chains in this list originate from one sample, sequenced in a study of blood T cell repertoires in COVID-19. TCRdb's table, derived via immunoSEQ multiplex PCR, lists solely in-frame clones and lacks some. The sample has 62,000 or so clones; 70% to 90% are singletons. The sample comprised peripheral blood. Every receptor here comes from a woman between 55 and 75 years old with acute or convalescent COVID-19.

This chain links TRBV18 with TRBJ1-6; no clear D gene. V lost 3 bases and J lost 6, with 12 bases in between. The CDR3 is made up of 15 amino acids. CDR1 and CDR2 from the germline V gene are KGHSH and LQKENI. The CDR3 coding sequence is TGTGCCAGCTCACCGTACGGGTTCGGTAATTCACCCCTCCACTTT. It translates to CASSPYGFGNSPLHF. Variable domain in full (rest from reference TRBV18 and TRBJ1-6): NAGVMQNPRHLVRRRGQEARLRCSPMKGHSHVYWYRQLPEEGLKFMVYLQKENIIDESGMPKERFSAEFPKEGPSILRIQQVVRGDSAAYFCASSPYGFGNSPLHFGNGTRLTVT.

The chain combines TRBV29-1 with TRBJ2-1, with a weak D call TRBD1 (6 bases). The CDR3 consists of 12 residues. Trimming stripped 5 bases from V and 2 bases from J, with 7 bases between. Per the germline V gene, CDR1 is SQVTM and CDR2 is ANQGSEA. CDR3 nucleotide sequence: TGCAGCGTTAGGGGGACCTACAATGAGCAGTTCTTC. It specifies CSVRGTYNEQFF.

J is TRBJ1-1 and V is TRBV7-6, with a weak D call TRBD1 (6 bases). Germline V gene data show CDR1 as SGHVS and CDR2 as FNYEAQ. The V and J ends lost 2 bases and 8 bases respectively, with 9 bases between them. The CDR3 is made up of 12 amino acids. CDR3 sequence (DNA): TGTGCCAGCAGCTTAATTCAGGGGGAAGCTTTCTTT. It specifies CASSLIQGEAFF.

This rearrangement joins TRBV5-1 to TRBJ1-1, with D perhaps TRBD1 (6 bases). Germline V gene lookup returns CDR1 SGHRS and CDR2 YFSETQ. The CDR3 length is 13 residues. V shed 4 bases and J shed 1 base, with 8 bases lying between them. In DNA, the CDR3 is TGCGCCAGCAGCCAGGGGTGGAACACTGAAGCTTTCTTT. Encoded protein: CASSQGWNTEAFF.

This chain uses TRBV28 with TRBJ2-3; TRBD2 matches 9 bases. The CDR3 is made up of 13 amino acids. CDR1 and CDR2 (germline): MDHEN, SYDVKM. CDR3 sequence reads: CASLLLAGDTQYF. The CDR3 DNA is TGTGCTTCCCTCTTACTAGCGGGAGATACGCAGTATTTT.

The chain uses TRBV18 and TRBJ2-7, with 8 bases fitting TRBD2. Trimming cost V 6 bases and J 7 bases; bases outside gene matches: 11. CDR1 and CDR2 (germline): KGHSH, LQKENI. There are 14 residues in the CDR3. The CDR3 spells CASSTSGGALEQYF. CDR3 nucleotide sequence: TGTGCCAGCTCTACGTCGGGAGGGGCACTGGAGCAGTACTTC.

This clone showed up just once. V is TRBV19 and J is TRBJ1-2; no definite D call. Between the trimmed V and J ends, which lost 5 bases and 7 bases, there was a span of 5 bases. Germline V CDR1 and CDR2: LNHDA, SQIVND (reference sequence). The CDR3 length is 10 residues. Here the CDR3 DNA reads TGTGCCAGTAGTGCTATTGGCTACACCTTC. Its translation is CASSAIGYTF.

This chain connects TRBV28 to TRBJ1-1; maybe TRBD1 (5 bases). This CDR3 is 15 amino acids long. Trimming shortened V by 2 bases and J by 4 bases, and 14 bases separated the two germline ends. Germline values: CDR1 MDHEN, CDR2 SYDVKM. CDR3 sequence (DNA): TGTGCCAGCAGTTTACCAAACCAGGGAAGCACTGAAGCTTTCTTT. It translates to CASSLPNQGSTEAFF.

This rearrangement joins TRBV27 to TRBJ2-1, with a tentative D call TRBD2 (6 bases). V was pared by 0 bases and J by 1 base, with 10 bases between. Germline values: CDR1 MNHEY, CDR2 SMNVEV (reference sequence). The CDR3 extends over 16 amino acids. As DNA, the CDR3 is TGTGCCAGCAGTTTATCCGGGACTCATTCCTACAATGAGCAGTTCTTC. Translation: CASSLSGTHSYNEQFF.

The rearrangement uses TRBV30 and TRBJ1-6, with a weak D call TRBD1 (5 bases). CDR1 and CDR2 (germline): GTSNPN, SVGIG (reference sequence). The CDR3 has 15 residues. V was shortened by 1 base and J by 3 bases, with 10 bases between the two germline ends. CDR3 DNA: TGTGCCTGGAGTGGCAGACAGCGCTATAATTCACCCCTCCACTTT. Translation: CAWSGRQRYNSPLHF.

The chain has TRBV5-4 and TRBJ2-7, with 8 nucleotides matching TRBD2. CDR1 and CDR2 from the germline V gene are SGHNT and YYREEE (reference sequence). V shed 3 bases, J shed 4 bases, and the junction held 6 bases outside the gene matches. The CDR3 runs to 14 residues. The CDR3, as DNA: TGTGCCAGCAGCTCAAGCGGGGGCCTGTACGAGCAGTACTTC. The encoded protein is CASSSSGGLYEQYF.

The rearrangement uses TRBV28 and TRBJ2-5; D gene unclear. Germline CDR1 reads MDHEN; CDR2 reads SYDVKM. V dropped 2 bases and J dropped 4 bases, with 8 bases sitting between them. The CDR3 loop spans 13 amino acids. The CDR3 protein is CASSLGFLETQYF. The CDR3 nucleotides are TGTGCCAGCAGTTTAGGCTTCTTAGAGACCCAGTACTTC.

The chain has TRBV24-1 and TRBJ2-1; tentative D call: TRBD1 (6 bases). Germline CDR1 is KGHDR and CDR2 is SFDVKD. The ends were cut back, 4 bases at V and 16 bases at J, with 25 bases in the middle. CDR3 size: 15 residues. The CDR3 bases are TGTGCCACCAGTGAGCCCAACCTCATCAGGGGCTCGAAATTCTTC. Translated: CATSEPNLIRGSKFF.

The CDR3 reads CATSGQASTEAFF. DNA of the CDR3: TGTGCCACCTCGGGACAGGCGAGCACTGAAGCTTTCTTT. V and J are TRBV3-1 (or the pseudogene TRBV3-2) and TRBJ1-1, with 8 positions matching TRBD1. V dropped 10 bases and J dropped 4; count of bases not matched to a gene: 8. This CDR3 contains 13 residues. Germline-derived CDR1 and CDR2 are LGHDT and YNNKEL (reference sequence).

J is TRBJ1-5 and V is TRBV4-1; 7 bases line up with TRBD1. Germline assignment: CDR1 MGHRA and CDR2 YSYEKL. This CDR3 has 14 residues. Germline trimming cut 4 bases from V and 15 bases from J; bases unmatched to any gene: 15. This chain's CDR3 is CASSPPGGLGLLHF. The CDR3 DNA is TGCGCCAGCAGCCCCCCAGGGGGTTTGGGTTTGTTGCATTTT.

This clone has a handful of counts. The chain combines TRBV7-3 with TRBJ2-3; tentative D call: TRBD1 (6 bases). The CDR3 sequence is 16 residues long. With 0 bases removed from V and 0 bases from J, the gap between germline ends came to 10 bases. Germline CDR1 and CDR2: SGHTA and FQGTGA. CDR3 loop: CASSLTATGSTDTQYF. CDR3 in DNA: TGTGCCAGCAGCTTAACGGCGACAGGCAGCACAGATACGCAGTATTTT.

The chain recombines TRBV5-6 with TRBJ1-1; D call uncertain. Trimming removed 0 bases at V and 4 bases at J, with 4 bases between. CDR3 length: 12 residues. Germline CDR1 SGHDT, CDR2 YYEEEE. The CDR3: CASSLALTEAFF. DNA of the CDR3: TGTGCCAGCAGCTTGGCCCTCACTGAAGCTTTCTTT.

This clone has a single count. The V gene is TRBV6-6, the J gene TRBJ2-3; TRBD2 matches 8 bases. The V and J ends lost 3 bases and 4 bases, in that order; junction bases with no gene match: 9. CDR3 length equals 16 residues. Germline CDR1 and CDR2: MNHNY and SVGAGI (reference sequence). This CDR3 reads CASSYQKRGLADTQYF. The CDR3 DNA reads TGTGCCAGCAGTTATCAGAAGCGGGGGCTAGCAGATACGCAGTATTTT.

V and J are TRBV6-5 and TRBJ1-3, with D unclear. CDR3 length: 13 residues. V was trimmed by 8 bases and J by 0 bases, leaving 8 bases between them. Per germline, CDR1 MNHEY and CDR2 SVGAGI. This chain's CDR3 is CASDSFSGNTIYF. CDR3 in DNA: TGTGCCAGCGATAGCTTCTCTGGAAACACCATATATTTT.

The J gene is TRBJ1-1, the V gene TRBV3-1 (or the pseudogene TRBV3-2); TRBD1 agrees at 7 bases. Germline CDR1 and CDR2: LGHDT and YNNKEL (reference sequence). The ends lost 5 bases at V and 5 bases at J; junction bases unmatched: 11. The CDR3 is made up of 15 amino acids. CDR3 residues: CASSSFPGGRTEAFF. CDR3 nucleotides: TGTGCCAGCAGCTCCTTTCCAGGGGGGCGGACTGAAGCTTTCTTT.

V is TRBV15 and J is TRBJ2-3, with D unresolved. Germline-derived CDR1 and CDR2 are LNHNV and YYDKDF (reference sequence). The length of the CDR3 is 13 residues. The germline V and J ends were trimmed by 1 base and 3 bases, with 5 bases remaining between them. In DNA, the CDR3 is TGTGCCACCAGCAGAGGCGCGACAGATACGCAGTATTTT. Protein product: CATSRGATDTQYF.

The gene calls are TRBV6-5 and TRBJ1-6; TRBD1 aligns across 10 bases. CDR1 MNHEY and CDR2 SVGAGI come from the germline V gene. CDR3 length equals 12 residues. V lost 6 bases, J lost 13 bases, and 3 bases stayed unmatched. The CDR3 region is CASRGTGEPLHF. The CDR3 DNA is TGTGCCAGCAGGGGGACAGGGGAGCCCCTCCACTTT.

The chain couples TRBV30 to TRBJ2-5; D not resolved. The germline V gene has CDR1 GTSNPN and CDR2 SVGIG (reference sequence). The CDR3 spans 11 residues. The DNA of the CDR3 is TGTGCTTACGACATCCAAGAGACCCAGTACTTC. This sequence encodes CAYDIQETQYF. The variable domain in full, completed from reference TRBV30 and TRBJ2-5, reads SQTIHQWPATLVQPVGSPLSLECTVEGTSNPNLYWYRQAAGRGLQLLFYSVGIGQISSEVPQNLSASRPQDRQFILSSKKLLLSDSGFYLCAYDIQETQYFGPGTRLLVL.